This T cell receptor (beta chain) came from a study of blood T cell repertoires in COVID-19. Study-level background: Italy, Spain and the United States were the sources of the convalescent and acute COVID-19 samples. T cells, B-cell-depleted T cells, or PBMCs supplied cDNA or gDNA.

The V gene's germline CDR1 is GTSNPN and CDR2 SVGIG (reference sequence). This CDR3 spans 11 amino acids. As handled by the study authors: Amplification from reference gene primers served as the basis for estimated nucleated cell counts. Here immunoSEQ multiplex PCR was the method, and the copy in TCRdb shows in-frame clones only, minus some. The DNA was the basis for D and trimming; V, J and clone size are from that table. The data contain some 200,000 clones, approximately 87% of them singletons. Seattle patient enrollment occurred during active infection, with longitudinal follow-up thereafter. Sequencing was done on a sample of peripheral blood. This TCR came from a woman aged 55-70 years with COVID-19, enrolled during active disease. The chain couples TRBV30 to TRBJ2-2; D is unclear. CDR3 sequence: CALRRSGELFF. CDR3 DNA: TGTGCTCTCCGGAGATCCGGGGAGCTGTTTTTT.